Presented here are 21 T cell receptor beta chains from one specimen sequenced in a study of blood T cell repertoires in COVID-19. TCRdb's table, derived via immunoSEQ multiplex PCR, lists solely in-frame clones and lacks some. The data show 100,000 to 150,000 clones, over 75% seen once. The specimen sequenced was peripheral blood. The receptors stem from a woman aged 55-75 years with acute or convalescent COVID-19.

This clone is a singleton in its sample. The CDR3 loop is CASSVLAGGGTDTQYF. The CDR3 coding sequence is TGTGCCAGCAGCGTCCTAGCGGGAGGAGGAACAGATACGCAGTATTTT. The V gene is TRBV7-6, the J gene TRBJ2-3; 11 positions agree with TRBD2. CDR1 and CDR2 (germline): SGHVS, FNYEAQ. The CDR3 spans 16 residues. V lost 5 bases and J lost 3; bases outside the gene matches: 7.

The chain couples TRBV6-5 to TRBJ2-7; D possibly corresponds to TRBD2 (5 bases). Trimming removed 6 bases at V and 2 bases at J, with 17 bases between. CDR3 length: 15 residues. Germline lookup yields CDR1 MNHEY and CDR2 SVGAGI. CDR3 residues: CASSPGSVGTYEQYF. CDR3 in DNA: TGTGCCAGCAGCCCGGGTTCTGTCGGGACCTACGAGCAGTACTTC.

CDR3 nucleotide sequence: TGTGCCAGTAGTGAACACCCCAACTATGGCTACACCTTC. As protein: CASSEHPNYGYTF. The rearrangement links TRBV19 to TRBJ1-2, with D hard to call. Trimming stripped 5 bases from V and 2 bases from J, with 9 bases between. Looked up from germline, CDR1 is LNHDA and CDR2 is SQIVND (reference sequence). This CDR3 is 13 amino acids long.

The chain is built from TRBV2 and TRBJ2-5; TRBD2 agrees at 12 bases. The trim removed 4 bases at V and 4 bases at J, leaving 4 bases unmatched. Germline CDR1 SNHLY, CDR2 FYNNEI. The CDR3 covers 15 residues. The CDR3 sequence is CASSGGGLAGETQYF. The CDR3 nucleotides are TGTGCCAGCAGTGGGGGGGGACTAGCGGGAGAGACCCAGTACTTC.

In its sample, this clone was seen a few times. V is TRBV28 and J is TRBJ1-1; D is unresolved. The CDR3 length is 13 residues. V was cut by 4 bases and J by 1 base, with 7 bases left in between. Per the germline V gene, CDR1 is MDHEN and CDR2 is SYDVKM. CDR3 sequence (DNA): TGTGCCAGCAGTTCTTACAGGAACACTGAAGCTTTCTTT. Its protein is CASSSYRNTEAFF.

The chain has TRBV5-1 and TRBJ2-1; 13 nucleotides line up with TRBD2. In germline, CDR1 is SGHRS, CDR2 YFSETQ. Germline trimming cut 4 bases from V and 5 bases from J; bases unmatched to any gene: 9. The CDR3 runs to 17 residues. Written as DNA, the CDR3 is TGCGCCAGCAGCGCAGGACTAGCGGGAGTAGAGAACAATGAGCAGTTCTTC. Residues: CASSAGLAGVENNEQFF.

There are a few counts of this clone. The gene calls are TRBV28 and TRBJ2-7; D is possibly TRBD2 (6 bases). This CDR3 has 18 amino acids. V was cut by 5 bases and J by 1 base, with 24 bases left in between. Germline V CDR1 and CDR2: MDHEN, SYDVKM. The CDR3: CASSPSPGFGSGSYEQYF. The CDR3 DNA sequence: TGTGCCAGCAGTCCTAGTCCCGGGTTCGGGAGTGGGTCCTACGAGCAGTACTTC.

The chain links TRBV11-2 to TRBJ1-2; D is unresolved. Germline CDR1 is SGHAT and CDR2 is FQNNGV. There are 13 residues in the CDR3. Trimming took 0 bases from V and 3 from J, leaving 5 bases between them. The CDR3 loop reads CASSLESYYGYTF. CDR3 DNA: TGTGCCAGCAGCTTAGAATCCTACTATGGCTACACCTTC.

The V and J genes are TRBV18 and TRBJ2-1; D perhaps matches TRBD1 (6 bases). The germline V and J ends were trimmed by 0 bases and 12 bases, with 15 bases remaining between them. This CDR3 has 14 amino acids. Germline V gives CDR1 KGHSH, CDR2 LQKENI. The CDR3 DNA is TGTGCCAGCTCACCACCGGTCGAGGGGGTGCGGCAGTTCTTC. It codes for CASSPPVEGVRQFF.

The J gene is TRBJ2-1, the V gene TRBV2; possible D gene TRBD1, 6 bases. CDR1 is SNHLY and CDR2 is FYNNEI in the germline V gene. Trimming removed 4 bases from V and 12 bases from J, with 22 bases in between. The CDR3 spans 15 residues. For the CDR3, the DNA is TGTGCCAGCAGTGTTGCTGGGGGCGGAAATAAAGGGCAGTTCTTC. It encodes CASSVAGGGNKGQFF.

This chain joins TRBV5-1 and TRBJ1-1; TRBD1 is a possible D gene (5 bases). Deletions cut 3 bases from V and 1 base from J, with 7 bases between. The CDR3 has 13 amino acids. In germline, CDR1 is SGHRS, CDR2 YFSETQ. CDR3 region: CASSSTGNTEAFF. The DNA for the CDR3 is TGCGCCAGCAGCTCTACAGGGAACACTGAAGCTTTCTTT.

This chain connects TRBV7-9 to TRBJ2-3, with 7 bases aligning to TRBD1. V gave up 3 bases and J gave up 3 bases; unmatched junction bases: 6. From germline, CDR1 is SEHNR and CDR2 FQNEAQ (reference sequence). This CDR3 contains 15 residues. This chain's CDR3 is CASSLRETGTDTQYF. As DNA, the CDR3 is TGTGCCAGCAGCTTGAGGGAGACAGGGACAGATACGCAGTATTTT. The whole variable domain, remainder taken from reference TRBV7-9 and TRBJ2-3, is DTGVSQNPRHKITKRGQNVTFRCDPISEHNRLYWYRQTLGQGPEFLTYFQNEAQLEKSRLLSDRFSAERPKGSFSTLEIQRTEQGDSAMYLCASSLRETGTDTQYFGPGTRLTVL.

V gene TRBV6-5 combines with J gene TRBJ2-3, with D hard to call. Trimming took off 2 bases at V and 5 bases at J, with 14 bases between the two ends. The CDR3 sequence is 15 residues long. CDR1 is MNHEY, CDR2 SVGAGI, per germline. The CDR3 sequence: CASSYTRPEKDTQYF. As DNA, the CDR3 is TGTGCCAGCAGTTACACCCGCCCGGAGAAAGATACGCAGTATTTT.

The chain is built from TRBV11-3 and TRBJ2-2; no reliable D call. With 3 bases removed from V and 6 bases from J, the gap between germline ends came to 2 bases. The CDR3 is 11 amino acids. Germline V gives CDR1 SGHNT, CDR2 YENEEA. CDR3 loop: CASSFAGELFF. The CDR3 bases are TGTGCCAGCAGCTTCGCCGGGGAGCTGTTTTTT.

V is TRBV7-2 and J is TRBJ2-7; 9 bases are a match to TRBD1. V dropped 3 bases and J dropped 0; count of bases not matched to a gene: 9. The germline V gene has CDR1 SGHTA and CDR2 FQGNSA. The CDR3 has 17 residues. CDR3 nucleotides: TGTGCCAGCAGCTTCCCGACGGGACAGGGAAACTCCTACGAGCAGTACTTC. Protein sequence: CASSFPTGQGNSYEQYF.

This clone was picked up a small number of times. This chain links TRBV6-5 with TRBJ1-2, with 9 bases fitting TRBD1. The V segment lost 6 bases and the J segment 4 bases; nucleotides outside the gene matches: 6. Germline CDR1 reads MNHEY; CDR2 reads SVGAGI. The CDR3 spans 14 residues. CDR3 coding DNA: TGTGCCAGCAGGGCCGGGGACAGGGTCTATGGCTACACCTTC. Encoded protein: CASRAGDRVYGYTF.

A remark on this clone: Other DNA sequences within the sample encode an identical CDR3. The CDR3: CASSFSGRNEQFF. CDR3 coding DNA: TGTGCCAGCAGTTTCAGTGGTCGCAATGAGCAGTTCTTC. The V gene is TRBV27, the J gene TRBJ2-1; D gene unclear. V lost 3 bases, J lost 6 bases, and 9 bases lay in between. Germline V gene sequence: CDR1 MNHEY, CDR2 SMNVEV (reference sequence). There are 13 residues in the CDR3.

V usage is TRBV4-2 and J usage is TRBJ2-2, with no clear D. The germline V and J ends were trimmed by 4 bases and 5 bases, with 5 bases remaining between them. CDR3 size: 12 residues. Germline V CDR1 and CDR2: LGHNA, YNFKEQ. CDR3 coding DNA: TGTGCCAGCAGCCCCTTGACCGGGGAGCTGTTTTTT. Protein sequence: CASSPLTGELFF.

The chain joins TRBV11-2 to TRBJ1-3, with a possible D match to TRBD1 (5 bases). The CDR3 extends over 14 amino acids. CDR1 and CDR2 (germline): SGHAT, FQNNGV. V was trimmed by 4 bases and J by 4 bases, leaving 11 bases between them. The CDR3 DNA is TGTGCCAGCAGCTCCAGGGTAGCCGGAAACACCATATATTTT. Protein product: CASSSRVAGNTIYF.

The chain employs TRBV7-9 and TRBJ2-5; TRBD2 might be the D (5 bases). Per germline, CDR1 SEHNR and CDR2 FQNEAQ (reference sequence). The V end lost 1 base, the J end lost 0 bases, and 9 bases lay between the germline ends. The CDR3 contains 15 residues. CDR3 sequence reads: CASSLGGSHQETQYF. DNA for the CDR3: TGTGCCAGCAGCTTAGGTGGGAGTCACCAAGAGACCCAGTACTTC.

This chain connects TRBV15 to TRBJ1-2, with 10 bases lining up with TRBD1. Trimming took 5 bases from V and 4 from J; bases not matched to a gene: 10. CDR1 is LNHNV, CDR2 YYDKDF, per germline (reference sequence). The CDR3 loop spans 16 amino acids. CDR3: CATSLGQGGVGYGYTF. The CDR3 DNA follows: TGTGCCACCAGCTTAGGACAGGGGGGGGTTGGCTATGGCTACACCTTC.